The T cell receptor beta chain under discussion was sequenced for a study of beta chain features in type 1 diabetes. Broader study findings: Shorter TCRB CDR3s, moderately but significantly so, were found in Type 1 diabetes patients in all four CD4+ subsets.

Expressed TCRB transcripts were sequenced because the entire RNA isolate underwent reverse transcription. TCRdb's table, derived via immunoSEQ multiplex PCR, lists solely in-frame clones and lacks some. The data contain around 130,000 clones, approximately 10% of them seen just once; the ten biggest clones take up 0.75%. This clone was detected only a few times. Antigen specificity is unknown. Losses at the gene ends were 3 bases for V and 6 bases for J; bases not matched to a gene: 10. The CDR3 runs to 17 residues. The germline V gene encodes CDR1 LNHDA and CDR2 SQIVND (reference sequence). The TCR comes from a man aged 25 to 40 with type 1 diabetes. Sequences were obtained from central memory CD4+ T cells from blood. The V gene is TRBV19, the J gene TRBJ2-1; 11 nucleotides align to TRBD2. The CDR3 protein is CASSIWASGGSANEQFF. DNA for the CDR3: TGTGCCAGTAGTATTTGGGCTAGCGGGGGGTCGGCCAATGAGCAGTTCTTC.